This record covers a single T cell receptor beta chain. Its antigen is currently unknown. The data are from a study of PD-1 blockade in classical Hodgkin lymphoma. Study in general: Patients were treated with nivolumab at 3 mg/kg, and this was given intravenously every 2 weeks. Findings and limits, study-wide: Healthy donors were reported to have higher baseline TCR diversity than newly diagnosed patients. Significant TCR diversity gains by C4D1 occurred in CD4+ but not CD8+ cells.

Time point here: cycle 4 day 1 (C4D1), after 5 to 7 weeks of nivolumab. Brentuximab vedotin exposure varied, and every patient relapsed after autologous stem cell transplantation. Complete response, partial response or progressive disease constituted the best response categories observed. Libraries were prepared by immunoSEQ multiplex PCR; TCRdb keeps only in-frame clonotypes and omits some of them. The sample gives some 100,000 clones, roughly 91% of which show up once; about 2% is in the top ten. Trimming stripped 2 bases from V and 2 bases from J, with 15 bases between. Germline CDR1 is MRHNA and CDR2 is SNTAGT. This CDR3 has 16 residues.

The source of this sequence is a human donor with classical Hodgkin lymphoma. The material was peripheral blood mononuclear cells (PBMCs), obtained before the fourth cycle of nivolumab. This chain connects TRBV6-4 to TRBJ2-5, with D uncertain. The CDR3 nucleotides read TGTGCCAGCAGTGACCCCAAGCCCCGGGTTCAAGAGACCCAGTACTTC. Encoded protein: CASSDPKPRVQETQYF.